These 13 T cell receptor beta chains share one sample of origin, sequenced in a study of CXCR3-negative and CXCR3-positive naive CD8 T cells. Carrying UMI labels, the TRB cDNA libraries were prepared through 5' RACE. TCRdb reprocessed the 5' RACE reads, with one entry per CDR3 protein and no DNA. In all, the sample yields 75,000 to 100,000 distinct CDR3 sequences. The sequencing input was naive CXCR3- CD8+ T cells from blood. Subset defined: CD45RO-CCR7+CD27+CD95- naive CD8+ T cells lacking CXCR3 (TNR3-). All receptors come from a human donor in good health. Some clones in this sample may be carry-over from other donors' samples.

V gene TRBV12-3 or TRBV12-4 combines with J gene TRBJ2-5; the D gene TCRdb calls, TRBD1, cannot be checked with no DNA. CDR3 length: 15 residues. CDR3 region: CASSFRDRRSGTQYF.

This chain uses TRBV6-6 with TRBJ2-3; TCRdb proposes TRBD2, but this gene call is untestable without DNA. Germline CDR1 reads MNHNY; CDR2 reads SVGAGI (reference sequence). The CDR3 is made up of 17 amino acids. The CDR3 loop is CASSKDLAGGPVDTQYF.

This sequence joins TRBV7-6 and TRBJ2-1; TCRdb returns TRBD2, unconfirmable since there is no DNA. Per the germline V gene, CDR1 is SGHVS and CDR2 is FNYEAQ. CDR3 length equals 17 residues. The CDR3 sequence: CASSLGLAGGPRNEQFF.

This chain joins TRBV7-3 and TRBJ2-7; with no DNA, the TCRdb D assignment of TRBD2 cannot be verified. From germline, CDR1 is SGHTA and CDR2 FQGTGA. The CDR3 has 16 residues. The CDR3 is CASSSSRKYGSYEQYF.

The chain combines TRBV3-1 with TRBJ2-5; the D call of TRBD1 rests on TCRdb alone, since no DNA is present to check it. The germline V gene has CDR1 LGHDT and CDR2 YNNKEL (reference sequence). CDR3 size: 13 residues. The CDR3 protein is CASSPGAGETQYF.

The rearrangement links TRBV6-2 or TRBV6-3 to TRBJ2-1. The CDR3 has 12 residues. CDR1 is MNHEY and CDR2 is SVGEGT in the germline V gene. CDR3 residues: CASSSVGNEQFF.

The CDR3 sequence is CASSPTSNEQFF. The chain is built from TRBV11-2 and TRBJ2-1. Germline assignment: CDR1 SGHAT and CDR2 FQNNGV. CDR3 size: 12 residues. Full variable domain (remainder filled in from reference TRBV11-2 and TRBJ2-1): EAGVAQSPRYKIIEKRQSVAFWCNPISGHATLYWYQQILGQGPKLLIQFQNNGVVDDSQLPKDRFSAERLKGVDSTLKIQPAKLEDSAVYLCASSPTSNEQFFGPGTRLTVL.

The chain joins TRBV29-1 to TRBJ2-3; with no DNA, the TCRdb D assignment of TRBD1 cannot be verified. This CDR3 region has 14 residues. From germline, CDR1 is SQVTM and CDR2 ANQGSEA. CDR3 region: CSTQFQGVTDTQYF.

The V and J genes are TRBV29-1 and TRBJ2-7; TCRdb designates TRBD2, a call that cannot be tested without DNA. CDR1 and CDR2 (germline): SQVTM, ANQGSEA. The CDR3 consists of 18 residues. CDR3: CSVSSSGLAGEAPYEQYF.

This chain links TRBV5-1 with TRBJ2-7; TCRdb's D call, TRBD1, is unchecked because there is no DNA. The CDR3 covers 17 residues. Germline V gives CDR1 SGHRS, CDR2 YFSETQ. The CDR3 loop is CASSLEVGGVSSYEQYF.

V and J are TRBV6-4 and TRBJ2-3; the TCRdb call, TRBD2, lacks DNA for checking. The germline V gene encodes CDR1 MRHNA and CDR2 SNTAGT. CDR3 size: 15 residues. The CDR3 loop is CASSRLAGDTDTQYF.

This CDR3 reads CSVERASGGAYNEQFF. This chain links TRBV29-1 with TRBJ2-1; TCRdb outputs TRBD2, but without DNA this stays unchecked. The CDR3 loop spans 16 amino acids. Germline-derived CDR1 and CDR2 are SQVTM and ANQGSEA.

This rearrangement joins TRBV3-1 to TRBJ2-2; TCRdb's D call of TRBD2 is untestable without DNA. Germline values: CDR1 LGHDT, CDR2 YNNKEL (reference sequence). This CDR3 is 19 amino acids long. The CDR3 reads CASSQERLAGSANTGELFF. Full variable domain (outside the CDR3, taken from reference TRBV3-1 and TRBJ2-2): DTAVSQTPKYLVTQMGNDKSIKCEQNLGHDTMYWYKQDSKKFLKIMFSYNNKELIINETVPNRFSPKSPDKAHLNLHINSLELGDSAVYFCASSQERLAGSANTGELFFGEGSRLTVL.